This T cell receptor beta chain comes out of a study of T cells in Graves' hyperthyroidism and ophthalmopathy. The V gene end was trimmed by 3 bases and the J gene end by 4 bases; junction bases not matched to a gene: 20. The CDR3 covers 19 residues. Germline V gene sequence: CDR1 SGHVT, CDR2 SQSDAQ. Study-level findings and limits: The model foresaw ophthalmopathy a median around seven months prior to onset. Ophthalmopathy cases were set apart from stable hyperthyroidism by a 13 V-J model.

Clinical symptoms, serum thyroxine and TRAb, thyroid ultrasound and orbital computed tomography were used for the diagnoses. This clonotype was counted once. Its antigen remains unknown. RNA transcripts were the template for amplifying TCR beta CDR3 regions. TCR CDR3 regions were first amplified by RT-PCR with HTBI primers. Each CDR3 protein gets one entry after TCRdb re-called the multiplex PCR reads with MiXCR. The repertoire includes 450,000 to 700,000 distinct CDR3 sequences, more than 45% of them detected once, and about 20% sits in the top ten. Sequences were obtained from peripheral blood or thyroid tissue (not recorded which). This receptor was taken from an adult woman with Graves' disease, either hyperthyroidism or ophthalmopathy (not recorded which). This rearrangement joins TRBV7-4 to TRBJ2-5, with 7 bases that match TRBD2. CDR3 bases: TGTGCCAGCAGCTTTCCTCGTTTGGTAGGAGGATGGGGGGGAGAGACCCAGTACTTC. Translated, it gives CASSFPRLVGGWGGETQYF.